What follows are 19 T cell receptor beta chains derived from one specimen sequenced in a study of fetal regulatory T cell absence and autoimmunity. Libraries were prepared by immunoSEQ multiplex PCR; TCRdb keeps only in-frame clonotypes and omits some of them. The sample has about 43,000 clones, roughly 83% seen once. Sequencing was performed on cord blood. All receptors come from a newborn boy with IPEX syndrome.

This clone was observed a single time. The rearrangement joins TRBV29-1 to TRBJ2-5; D gene ambiguous. This CDR3 is 13 amino acids long. The germline V gene has CDR1 SQVTM and CDR2 ANQGSEA. Trimming stripped 4 bases from V and 1 base from J, with 10 bases between. CDR3 amino acids: CSVAPGFQETQYF. Written as DNA, the CDR3 is TGCAGCGTTGCCCCGGGCTTCCAAGAGACCCAGTACTTC.

The V call is TRBV7-9, the J call TRBJ1-1; 8 bases are a match to TRBD1. With V trimmed by 5 bases and J by 7 bases, 9 bases remained unmatched. This CDR3 region has 14 residues. Germline assignment: CDR1 SEHNR and CDR2 FQNEAQ (reference sequence). The chain's CDR3 is CASSGRGLTDEAFF. The CDR3 bases are TGTGCCAGCAGCGGCAGGGGGCTAACAGATGAAGCTTTCTTT.

The CDR3 DNA reads as TGCAGTGCTGGACAGGGCACTGAAGCTTTCTTT. This encodes CSAGQGTEAFF. The chain combines TRBV20-1 with TRBJ1-1; 8 positions agree with TRBD1. This CDR3 has 11 amino acids. CDR1 is DFQATT, CDR2 SNEGSKA, per germline (reference sequence). V trimming: 5 bases; J trimming: 4 bases; junction bases outside the gene matches: 0.

This sequence joins TRBV4-1 and TRBJ2-7; 14 nucleotides match TRBD2. The CDR3 sequence is 17 residues long. The junction had 5 bases not matched to a gene; V was cut back by 3 bases and J by 1 base. Germline V gene lookup returns CDR1 MGHRA and CDR2 YSYEKL. The chain's CDR3 is CASSHGLAGGGSYEQYF. CDR3 nucleotides: TGCGCCAGCAGCCACGGACTAGCGGGAGGAGGGTCCTACGAGCAGTACTTC.

J is TRBJ2-2 and V is TRBV29-1; D gene ambiguous. Trimming left V 1 base short and J 6 bases short, with 3 bases between. The CDR3 spans 11 residues. Germline assignment: CDR1 SQVTM and CDR2 ANQGSEA. CDR3 in amino acids: CSVEVSGELFF. The CDR3 region has the DNA TGCAGCGTTGAAGTGTCCGGGGAGCTGTTTTTT.

The rearrangement links TRBV7-2 to TRBJ2-2; D is uncertain. V lost 0 bases and J lost 6, with 8 bases in between. The germline gives CDR1 SGHTA, CDR2 FQGNSA. The CDR3 consists of 14 residues. The DNA for the CDR3 is TGTGCCAGCAGCTTAGCGTTCGGGCCCGGGGAGCTGTTTTTT. Encoded protein: CASSLAFGPGELFF.

The chain joins TRBV19 to TRBJ2-3; D unresolved. The ends were cut back, 3 bases at V and 7 bases at J, with 5 bases in the middle. Germline V gene sequence: CDR1 LNHDA, CDR2 SQIVND (reference sequence). This CDR3 comprises 11 residues. The CDR3 spells CASSIRNTQYF. The DNA for the CDR3 is TGTGCCAGTAGTATCCGGAATACGCAGTATTTT.

The chain joins TRBV19 to TRBJ2-2; 8 nucleotides line up with TRBD2. The CDR3 is made up of 15 amino acids. Germline V gene lookup returns CDR1 LNHDA and CDR2 SQIVND (reference sequence). V dropped 5 bases and J dropped 0; count of bases not matched to a gene: 2. CDR3 protein: CASSALAANTGELFF. The CDR3 DNA reads as TGTGCCAGTAGTGCACTAGCGGCGAACACCGGGGAGCTGTTTTTT.

V usage is TRBV11-3 and J usage is TRBJ2-2; possibly TRBD1 or TRBD2 for D (5 bases each). V was pared by 1 base and J by 1 base, with 7 bases between. The germline gives CDR1 SGHNT, CDR2 YENEEA. The CDR3 spans 15 residues. CDR3 sequence (DNA): TGTGCCAGCAGCTTAGGGGGGAGGAACACCGGGGAGCTGTTTTTT. It specifies CASSLGGRNTGELFF.

The gene calls are TRBV4-1 and TRBJ2-3; D is possibly TRBD1 (6 bases). Germline V CDR1 and CDR2: MGHRA, YSYEKL. The CDR3 has 16 residues. Trimming took off 5 bases at V and 0 bases at J, with 15 bases between the two ends. The CDR3 DNA follows: TGCGCCAGCAGCTCGCGACAGGCCCCTAGCACAGATACGCAGTATTTT. Translating it yields CASSSRQAPSTDTQYF.

This clone was detected once. The chain combines TRBV5-6 with TRBJ2-1; D may be TRBD2 (6 bases). The CDR3 spans 15 residues. The ends were cut back, 1 base at V and 6 bases at J, with 14 bases in the middle. The V gene's germline CDR1 is SGHDT and CDR2 YYEEEE. CDR3 DNA sequence: TGTGCCAGCAGCTTGTCGCAGCGGGTGTCCAATGAGCAGTTCTTC. Protein sequence: CASSLSQRVSNEQFF.

The chain combines TRBV9 with TRBJ1-2; no clear D gene. CDR1 is SGDLS and CDR2 is YYNGEE in the germline V gene. CDR3 length: 15 residues. Trimming took off 0 bases at V and 4 bases at J, with 13 bases between the two ends. CDR3 nucleotide sequence: TGTGCCAGCAGCGTAGGAAAGGGATGGGGCTATGGCTACACCTTC. Residues: CASSVGKGWGYGYTF.

A few counts support this clone. The V gene is TRBV12-5, the J gene TRBJ2-7; no firm D call. V was trimmed by 1 base and J by 0 bases, leaving 7 bases between them. Per the germline V gene, CDR1 is LGHNT and CDR2 is FRNRAP. The CDR3 loop spans 14 amino acids. This CDR3 reads CASGLGVSSYEQYF. The CDR3 nucleotides read TGTGCTAGTGGTTTGGGCGTCAGCTCCTACGAGCAGTACTTC.

This clone appeared a single time. The V call is TRBV9, the J call TRBJ1-5, with D perhaps TRBD1 (5 bases). The germline V and J ends were trimmed by 0 bases and 4 bases, with 11 bases remaining between them. CDR1 SGDLS and CDR2 YYNGEE come from the germline V gene. This CDR3 is built from 15 residues. CDR3 sequence reads: CASSVGPGWNQPQHF. In DNA, the CDR3 is TGTGCCAGCAGCGTAGGGCCAGGGTGGAATCAGCCCCAGCATTTT.

The V call is TRBV7-9, the J call TRBJ1-2; D gene uncertain. V was clipped by 5 bases and J by 4 bases, with 11 bases between them. CDR1 and CDR2 (germline): SEHNR, FQNEAQ (reference sequence). The CDR3 has 13 amino acids. Written as DNA, the CDR3 is TGTGCCAGCAGCCCCCCCCTCGGCTATGGCTACACCTTC. Amino acid sequence: CASSPPLGYGYTF.

CDR3 coding DNA: TGTGCCAGCTCCCTCGGCCCCAATGAGCAGTTCTTC. Translating it yields CASSLGPNEQFF. The genes are TRBV18 and TRBJ2-1; no clear D gene. Germline CDR1 is KGHSH and CDR2 is LQKENI. Trimming stripped 6 bases from V and 6 bases from J, with 9 bases between. The CDR3 sequence is 12 residues long.

The gene calls are TRBV7-6 and TRBJ2-7; 8 bases agree with TRBD2. After removal of 5 bases from V and 0 bases from J, the junction contained 6 bases not matched to a gene. CDR1 is SGHVS and CDR2 is FNYEAQ in the germline V gene. This CDR3 spans 15 amino acids. This CDR3 is CASSEGAGGSYEQYF. CDR3 in DNA: TGTGCCAGCAGCGAAGGCGCGGGGGGCTCCTACGAGCAGTACTTC.

The chain employs TRBV7-8 and TRBJ1-2; no clear D gene. Trimming took 0 bases from V and 0 from J, leaving 5 bases between them. The length of the CDR3 is 14 residues. Germline values: CDR1 SGHVS, CDR2 FQNEAQ. The CDR3 here is CASSLAPANYGYTF. CDR3 sequence (DNA): TGTGCCAGCAGCTTAGCGCCAGCTAACTATGGCTACACCTTC.

The V call is TRBV15, the J call TRBJ2-7; D is possibly TRBD2 (6 bases). V was shortened by 0 bases and J by 4 bases, with 13 bases between the two germline ends. The CDR3 has 15 residues. Per germline, CDR1 LNHNV and CDR2 YYDKDF (reference sequence). The CDR3 spells CATSRDWRAGYEQYF. CDR3 nucleotide sequence: TGTGCCACCAGCAGAGATTGGAGGGCCGGTTACGAGCAGTACTTC.